The T cell receptor (beta chain) under discussion was sequenced for a study of blood T cell repertoires in COVID-19. Study information: Samples representing acute and convalescent COVID-19 were sourced from the United States, Italy and Spain.

CDR3 length equals 13 residues. V gave up 3 bases and J gave up 2 bases, with 7 bases separating them. Germline V gene lookup returns CDR1 LGHDT and CDR2 YNNKEL (reference sequence). Original methodology: Reference gene primer amplification in the assay estimated nucleated cell counts. Using immunoSEQ multiplex PCR, the repertoire was profiled, and TCRdb retains in-frame clones only, with some absent. V and J calls and clone size are those listed in that table; D and trimming were worked out from the DNA. The sample carries roughly 480,000 clones, nearly 90% recorded once. Seattle enrolled patients during active infection and tracked them longitudinally.

This receptor was obtained from a man younger than 35 with COVID-19, enrolled during active disease. The chain is built from TRBV3-1 (or the pseudogene TRBV3-2) and TRBJ1-2; D is undetermined. Specimen: peripheral blood. CDR3 DNA: TGTGCCAGCAGCCAGACTGAGAACTATGGCTACACCTTC. Amino acid sequence: CASSQTENYGYTF.